One and the same sample provided the 17 T cell receptor beta chains below, sequenced in a study of siplizumab effects on memory and regulatory T cells. Sequenced by immunoSEQ multiplex PCR; TCRdb stores in-frame clones only, minus some. The top ten clones hold 0.16% of a sample with some 120,000 clones, 90% to 95% of them seen once. Sequencing was performed on non-Treg CD4+ T cells sorted from blood. All receptors come from a human donor in good health.

The chain is built from TRBV16 and TRBJ1-2, with TRBD1 as a possible D gene (6 bases). The CDR3 totals 15 residues. V was clipped by 5 bases and J by 5 bases, with 18 bases between them. Germline V gene sequence: CDR1 KGHSY, CDR2 FQNENV. Here the CDR3 DNA reads TGTGCCAGCAGCTCAGACAGGTGGGGCGCATATGGCTACACCTTC. It yields the protein CASSSDRWGAYGYTF.

The V and J genes are TRBV7-2 and TRBJ2-2; D not resolved. The CDR3 consists of 13 residues. Trimming stripped 0 bases from V and 7 bases from J, with 6 bases between. Germline values: CDR1 SGHTA, CDR2 FQGNSA. This CDR3 reads CASSLAGIGELFF. In DNA form, the CDR3 reads TGTGCCAGCAGCTTAGCGGGTATCGGGGAGCTGTTTTTT.

The rearrangement joins TRBV11-2 to TRBJ2-2; 9 nucleotides agree with TRBD2. This CDR3 is 17 amino acids long. Germline V gives CDR1 SGHAT, CDR2 FQNNGV. The V gene end was trimmed by 1 base and the J gene end by 5 bases; junction bases not matched to a gene: 8. CDR3 nucleotides: TGTGCCAGCAGCTTAGGACCCGGCAGCGGGGGGACCGGGGAGCTGTTTTTT. This gives the protein CASSLGPGSGGTGELFF.

The chain is built from TRBV15 and TRBJ2-7; no clear D. CDR3 length equals 13 residues. V lost 0 bases, J lost 9 bases, and 12 bases lay in between. Germline loops: CDR1 LNHNV, CDR2 YYDKDF (reference sequence). The CDR3 spells CATSRDREWGQYF. For the CDR3, the DNA is TGTGCCACCAGCAGAGATCGAGAGTGGGGGCAGTACTTC. The full variable domain, rest sourced from reference TRBV15 and TRBJ2-7, is DAMVIQNPRYQVTQFGKPVTLSCSQTLNHNVMYWYQQKSSQAPKLLFHYYDKDFNNEADTPDNFQSRRPNTSFCFLDIRSPGLGDTAMYLCATSRDREWGQYFGPGTRLTVT.

The J gene is TRBJ1-5, the V gene TRBV18, with TRBD1 as a possible D gene (5 bases). This CDR3 contains 17 residues. V dropped 3 bases and J dropped 5 bases, with 20 bases sitting between them. Germline V gene sequence: CDR1 KGHSH, CDR2 LQKENI. Here the CDR3 reads CASSPFGRDPRDQPQHF. The CDR3 DNA reads as TGTGCCAGCTCACCTTTCGGGCGGGACCCAAGGGATCAGCCCCAGCATTTT.

The chain is built from TRBV5-4 and TRBJ2-2; D is perhaps TRBD2 (7 bases). CDR3 size: 16 residues. Germline V gives CDR1 SGHNT, CDR2 YYREEE (reference sequence). The V and J ends lost 4 bases and 6 bases respectively, with 19 bases between them. The chain's CDR3 is CASSPRGRGIAGELFF. Written as DNA, the CDR3 is TGTGCCAGCAGCCCCCGGGGGAGGGGGATCGCCGGGGAGCTGTTTTTT.

The chain combines TRBV7-3 with TRBJ2-2; 8 nucleotides match TRBD1. The CDR3 length is 15 residues. V shed 5 bases and J 2 bases; nucleotides not matched to a gene: 4. The V gene's germline CDR1 is SGHTA and CDR2 FQGTGA. The CDR3 DNA sequence: TGTGCCAGCAGCCCGGACAGGGTTAACACCGGGGAGCTGTTTTTT. Its translation: CASSPDRVNTGELFF.

This chain connects TRBV10-3 to TRBJ2-7, with D maybe TRBD1 (6 bases). V lost 2 bases to trimming and J lost 2 bases, with 16 bases between them. The CDR3 contains 16 residues. Per germline, CDR1 ENHRY and CDR2 SYGVKD. The CDR3 DNA reads TGTGCCATCAGTGAGCCAAGACAGGTTGGGCCCTACGAGCAGTACTTC. Translation: CAISEPRQVGPYEQYF.

This chain uses TRBV27 with TRBJ1-2, with D possibly TRBD1 on 6 matching bases. V was clipped by 0 bases and J by 4 bases, with 6 bases between them. CDR1 MNHEY and CDR2 SMNVEV come from the germline V gene (reference sequence). There are 13 residues in the CDR3. CDR3 protein: CASSLSGGYGYTF. In nucleotides, the CDR3 is TGTGCCAGCAGTTTATCAGGGGGCTATGGCTACACCTTC.

The chain joins TRBV7-2 to TRBJ2-2; 12 nucleotides agree with TRBD2. Trimming at V came to 4 bases and at J to 6 bases, leaving 0 bases not matched to a gene. This CDR3 comprises 14 residues. In germline, CDR1 is SGHTA, CDR2 FQGNSA. CDR3 nucleotides: TGTGCCAGCAGCTCTAGCGGGGGGGCCGGGGAGCTGTTTTTT. Its protein is CASSSSGGAGELFF.

The count of this clone is one. This chain links TRBV7-2 with TRBJ2-1, with 12 bases that match TRBD2. With V trimmed by 2 bases and J by 6 bases, 5 bases remained unmatched. Germline CDR1 and CDR2: SGHTA and FQGNSA. The CDR3 length is 16 residues. The CDR3 DNA sequence: TGTGCCAGCAGCTTACCCCTAGCGGGGGGGCTCAATGAGCAGTTCTTC. Translated: CASSLPLAGGLNEQFF. The whole variable domain, remainder taken from reference TRBV7-2 and TRBJ2-1, is GAGVSQSPSNKVTEKGKDVELRCDPISGHTALYWYRQSLGQGLEFLIYFQGNSAPDKSGLPSDRFSAERTGGSVSTLTIQRTQQEDSAVYLCASSLPLAGGLNEQFFGPGTRLTVL.

This chain links TRBV21-1 with TRBJ2-4; the table names TRBD1, a call not compared with the DNA. TRBV21-1 is termed a pseudogene. The CDR3 runs 12 residues. In nucleotides, the CDR3 is TGTGCCAGAAACAGGGGGGAAAACATTCAGTACTTC. Its translation is CARNRGENIQYF.

The V gene is TRBV28, the J gene TRBJ2-3; 15 nucleotides align to TRBD2. This CDR3 contains 19 residues. The germline V gene has CDR1 MDHEN and CDR2 SYDVKM. Germline trimming cut 5 bases from V and 2 bases from J; bases unmatched to any gene: 11. CDR3 nucleotides: TGTGCCAGCAGTCCCCCCCCCGGGACTAGCGGGGGGACCACAGATACGCAGTATTTT. It is translated as CASSPPPGTSGGTTDTQYF. Full variable domain (outside the CDR3, taken from reference TRBV28 and TRBJ2-3): DVKVTQSSRYLVKRTGEKVFLECVQDMDHENMFWYRQDPGLGLRLIYFSYDVKMKEKGDIPEGYSVSREKKERFSLILESASTNQTSMYLCASSPPPGTSGGTTDTQYFGPGTRLTVL.

The J gene is TRBJ1-6, the V gene TRBV7-3, with D perhaps TRBD1 (5 bases). This CDR3 has 18 residues. Germline loops: CDR1 SGHTA, CDR2 FQGTGA. The V end was cut by 3 bases, the J end by 4 bases, with 19 bases between. CDR3 in DNA: TGTGCCAGCAGCTTGGGACTGAGCGATGGGATTTATAATTCACCCCTCCACTTT. This sequence encodes CASSLGLSDGIYNSPLHF.

V gene TRBV4-3 combines with J gene TRBJ1-1; 9 positions match TRBD1. The CDR3 spans 17 residues. Germline values: CDR1 LGHNA, CDR2 YSLEER. V dropped 0 bases and J dropped 0; count of bases not matched to a gene: 5. CDR3 sequence reads: CASSQDPQGAMNTEAFF. In DNA, the CDR3 is TGCGCCAGCAGCCAAGATCCACAGGGGGCGATGAACACTGAAGCTTTCTTT.

The gene calls are TRBV5-1 and TRBJ2-1; 9 bases are a match to TRBD2. Germline-derived CDR1 and CDR2 are SGHRS and YFSETQ. Trimming removed 0 bases from V and 2 bases from J; junction bases left unmatched: 3. CDR3 length: 16 residues. CDR3 in amino acids: CASSLVLAGAYNEQFF. The CDR3 nucleotides read TGCGCCAGCAGCTTGGTTTTAGCGGGGGCCTACAATGAGCAGTTCTTC. Filled out from reference TRBV5-1 and TRBJ2-1, the complete variable domain reads KAGVTQTPRYLIKTRGQQVTLSCSPISGHRSVSWYQQTPGQGLQFLFEYFSETQRNKGNFPGRFSGRQFSNSRSEMNVSTLELGDSALYLCASSLVLAGAYNEQFFGPGTRLTVL.

This chain uses TRBV10-3 with TRBJ2-2, with a weak D call TRBD1 (6 bases). The V end lost 2 bases, the J end lost 1 base, and 11 bases lay between the germline ends. Germline CDR1 and CDR2: ENHRY and SYGVKD. The CDR3 length is 16 residues. The CDR3 sequence: CAISELLQGNTGELFF. CDR3 in DNA: TGTGCCATCAGTGAGCTTTTACAGGGGAACACCGGGGAGCTGTTTTTT.